The clone carrying this T cell receptor beta chain was counted a single time. This sample was taken from a study of T cells in Graves' hyperthyroidism and ophthalmopathy. Germline loops: CDR1 SNHLY, CDR2 FYNNEI. This CDR3 has 12 residues. Using RNA transcripts as the source, TCR beta CDR3 regions were amplified. TCR CDR3 underwent first-round RT-PCR with the HTBI primer set. MiXCR, applied by TCRdb to the multiplex PCR reads, yields one record per CDR3 protein. The sample contains 480,000 or so distinct CDR3 sequences, over 45% of which appear only once. The source is an adult woman with Graves' disease, either hyperthyroidism or ophthalmopathy (not recorded which). J is TRBJ1-4 and V is TRBV2, with D perhaps TRBD1 (5 bases). Sequenced: peripheral blood or thyroid tissue (not recorded which). In nucleotides, the CDR3 is TGTGCGGGGGGGGTGACTAATGAAAAACTGTTTTTT. Translating gives CAGGVTNEKLFF.